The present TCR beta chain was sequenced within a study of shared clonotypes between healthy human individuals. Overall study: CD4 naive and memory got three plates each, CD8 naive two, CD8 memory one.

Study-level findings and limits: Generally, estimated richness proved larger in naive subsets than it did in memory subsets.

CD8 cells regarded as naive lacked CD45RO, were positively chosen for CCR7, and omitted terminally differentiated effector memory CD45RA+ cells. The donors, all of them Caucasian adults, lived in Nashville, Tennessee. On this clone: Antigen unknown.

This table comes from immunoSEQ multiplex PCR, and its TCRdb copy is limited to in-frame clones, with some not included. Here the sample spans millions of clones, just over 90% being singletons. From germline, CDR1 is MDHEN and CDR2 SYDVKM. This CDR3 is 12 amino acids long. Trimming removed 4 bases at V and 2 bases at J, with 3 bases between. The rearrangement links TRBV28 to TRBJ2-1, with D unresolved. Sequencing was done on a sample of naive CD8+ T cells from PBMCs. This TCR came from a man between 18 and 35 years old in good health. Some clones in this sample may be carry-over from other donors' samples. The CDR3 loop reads CASSWPYNEQFF. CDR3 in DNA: TGTGCCAGCAGTTGGCCCTACAATGAGCAGTTCTTC.